These T cell receptor beta chains were read from a single sample in a study of shared clonotypes between healthy human individuals. Libraries were prepared by immunoSEQ multiplex PCR; TCRdb keeps only in-frame clonotypes and omits some of them. The sample shows about 2.5 million clones, 92% of them seen only once. The material sequenced was naive CD4+ T cells from PBMCs. These receptors came from a man aged 18-30 years in good health. Some clones in this sample may be carry-over from other donors' samples. The CDR3 runs from the conserved cysteine through the conserved F or W. Fields, in order: D gene, V gene, J gene, CDR3 protein, CDR3 DNA. D genes are given only for firm matches.

d_gene: .; v_gene: TRBV2; j_gene: TRBJ1-1; CDR3aa: CASSEFGANTEAFF; CDR3nt: TGTGCCAGCAGTGAGTTTGGGGCTAACACTGAAGCTTTCTTT
d_gene: .; v_gene: TRBV7-3; j_gene: TRBJ2-2; CDR3aa: CASSSIRGVGSGELFF; CDR3nt: TGTGCCAGCAGCTCGATCAGGGGCGTTGGATCCGGGGAGCTGTTTTTT
d_gene: TRBD1; v_gene: TRBV5-4; j_gene: TRBJ1-1; CDR3aa: CASSDPGTGNTEAFF; CDR3nt: TGTGCCAGCAGCGACCCCGGGACAGGGAACACTGAAGCTTTCTTT
d_gene: TRBD2; v_gene: TRBV11-2; j_gene: TRBJ2-7; CDR3aa: CASSAPGGPKKQYF; CDR3nt: TGTGCCAGCAGCGCACCGGGGGGACCGAAGAAGCAGTACTTC
d_gene: TRBD1; v_gene: TRBV7-7; j_gene: TRBJ2-3; CDR3aa: CASSRTGDTDTQYF; CDR3nt: TGTGCCAGCAGCCGGACAGGGGACACAGATACGCAGTATTTT
d_gene: TRBD1; v_gene: TRBV6-4; j_gene: TRBJ2-3; CDR3aa: CASSPDRVTDTQYF; CDR3nt: TGTGCCAGCAGTCCCGACAGGGTGACAGATACGCAGTATTTT
d_gene: .; v_gene: TRBV28; j_gene: TRBJ1-2; CDR3aa: CASREDYGYTF; CDR3nt: TGTGCCAGCAGGGAAGACTATGGCTACACCTTC
d_gene: .; v_gene: TRBV6-1; j_gene: TRBJ2-7; CDR3aa: CASSEQGRLDYEQYF; CDR3nt: TGTGCCAGCAGTGAACAGGGCAGGTTAGACTACGAGCAGTACTTC
d_gene: .; v_gene: TRBV7-9; j_gene: TRBJ1-1; CDR3aa: CASLQGVGTEAFF; CDR3nt: TGTGCCAGTCTTCAGGGAGTAGGCACTGAAGCTTTCTTT
d_gene: TRBD2; v_gene: TRBV27; j_gene: TRBJ2-7; CDR3aa: CASSKWSSGRSYEQYF; CDR3nt: TGTGCCAGCAGTAAGTGGAGTAGCGGGAGGTCGTACGAGCAGTACTTC
d_gene: .; v_gene: TRBV6-4; j_gene: TRBJ1-6; CDR3aa: CASREGAFSPLHF; CDR3nt: TGTGCCAGCAGGGAGGGCGCTTTTTCACCCCTCCACTTT
d_gene: .; v_gene: TRBV4-3; j_gene: TRBJ1-2; CDR3aa: CASSQDARGAAGYTF; CDR3nt: TGCGCCAGCAGCCAAGATGCCCGGGGAGCAGCTGGCTACACCTTC
d_gene: TRBD1; v_gene: TRBV7-2; j_gene: TRBJ1-2; CDR3aa: CASSLAVGTEGNYGYTF; CDR3nt: TGTGCCAGCAGCTTAGCCGTCGGGACAGAGGGCAACTATGGCTACACCTTC
d_gene: .; v_gene: TRBV19; j_gene: TRBJ2-7; CDR3aa: CASSMTTGVLSYEQYF; CDR3nt: TGTGCCAGTAGTATGACAACAGGCGTTCTATCCTACGAGCAGTACTTC
d_gene: .; v_gene: TRBV11-2; j_gene: TRBJ1-2; CDR3aa: CASSARLLRGYGYTF; CDR3nt: TGTGCCAGCAGCGCGAGACTCCTAAGGGGCTATGGCTACACCTTC
d_gene: .; v_gene: TRBV7-2; j_gene: TRBJ1-5; CDR3aa: CASSLAGRGGNQPQHF; CDR3nt: TGTGCCAGCAGCTTAGCTGGGCGGGGGGGCAATCAGCCCCAGCATTTT
d_gene: TRBD1; v_gene: TRBV27; j_gene: TRBJ2-7; CDR3aa: CASSVGTGDSYEQYF; CDR3nt: TGTGCCAGCAGTGTCGGGACAGGGGACTCCTACGAGCAGTACTTC
d_gene: .; v_gene: TRBV7-3; j_gene: TRBJ1-4; CDR3aa: CASSLRGTESTNEKLFF; CDR3nt: TGTGCCAGCAGCTTAAGGGGAACTGAGTCAACTAATGAAAAACTGTTTTTT
d_gene: TRBD2; v_gene: TRBV5-6; j_gene: TRBJ2-7; CDR3aa: CASSARLAAYSYEQYF; CDR3nt: TGTGCCAGCAGCGCACGACTAGCGGCCTATTCCTACGAGCAGTACTTC
d_gene: .; v_gene: TRBV15; j_gene: TRBJ1-1; CDR3aa: CATSRARVGTEAFF; CDR3nt: TGTGCCACCAGCAGAGCAAGGGTGGGCACTGAAGCTTTCTTT
d_gene: TRBD2; v_gene: TRBV5-8; j_gene: TRBJ2-3; CDR3aa: CASSWGGTPQDTQYF; CDR3nt: TGTGCCAGCAGCTGGGGGGGGACCCCCCAGGATACGCAGTATTTT
d_gene: .; v_gene: TRBV5-1; j_gene: TRBJ1-4; CDR3aa: CASSLDRAATNEKLFF; CDR3nt: TGCGCCAGCAGCTTGGACAGGGCGGCAACTAATGAAAAACTGTTTTTT
d_gene: .; v_gene: TRBV28; j_gene: TRBJ1-5; CDR3aa: CASMSLGLGNQPQHF; CDR3nt: TGTGCCAGCATGTCGCTAGGGCTTGGCAATCAGCCCCAGCATTTT
d_gene: .; v_gene: TRBV27; j_gene: TRBJ2-5; CDR3aa: CASSPTLGAETQYF; CDR3nt: TGTGCCAGCAGTCCGACCCTCGGGGCAGAGACCCAGTACTTC